These 24 T cell receptor beta chains share one sample of origin, sequenced in a study of OX40 agonist ivuxolimab in advanced cancers. Profiled with immunoSEQ multiplex PCR; TCRdb holds only in-frame clones, not every one. This table holds under 85,000 clones, over 90% found once. The input for sequencing was CD4+ or CD8+ T cells sorted from blood, taken in a trial of the OX40 agonist ivuxolimab. The source of these receptors is an adult with an advanced solid tumor such as melanoma, head and neck, liver or kidney cancer.

This clone has a single count. This sequence joins TRBV13 and TRBJ1-3; D is possibly TRBD1 (6 bases). The germline V gene encodes CDR1 PRHDT and CDR2 FYEKMQ (reference sequence). V lost 1 base and J 0 bases, leaving 10 bases between the germline ends. The CDR3 loop spans 16 amino acids. CDR3 nucleotides: TGTGCCAGCAGCTTAGTCGGGGGCCTCTCTGGAAACACCATATATTTT. Translating it yields CASSLVGGLSGNTIYF. Complete variable domain (other parts from reference TRBV13 and TRBJ1-3): AAGVIQSPRHLIKEKRETATLKCYPIPRHDTVYWYQQGPGQDPQFLISFYEKMQSDKGSIPDRFSAQQFSDYHSELNMSSLELGDSALYFCASSLVGGLSGNTIYFGEGSWLTVV.

This clone was seen only once. The chain has TRBV21-1 and TRBJ2-1; the D segment call TRBD1 is taken from the table without a DNA check. TRBV21-1 counts as a pseudogene. CDR3 length: 17 residues. Here the CDR3 DNA reads TGTGCCAGCAGCAATCTGAGACAGGGGGCGAGTGAGAATGAGCAGTTCTTC. Protein sequence: CASSNLRQGASENEQFF.

This chain links TRBV5-8 with TRBJ1-2; D might be TRBD1 (5 bases). The CDR3 sequence is 13 residues long. Germline V gene lookup returns CDR1 SGHTS and CDR2 YDEGEE. V dropped 4 bases and J dropped 5 bases, with 12 bases sitting between them. The CDR3 nucleotides are TGTGCCAGCAGCGACAGACCGGGGTATGGCTACACCTTC. Translated, it gives CASSDRPGYGYTF.

Only one count was recorded for this clone. The V call is TRBV15, the J call TRBJ2-1; TRBD2 is a possible D gene (5 bases). V lost 4 bases to trimming and J lost 7 bases, with 17 bases between them. The CDR3 length is 15 residues. Per the germline V gene, CDR1 is LNHNV and CDR2 is YYDKDF (reference sequence). The CDR3 DNA sequence: TGTGCCACCAGCATAGAAAAAAGGACTCTTAATGAGCAGTTCTTC. Its translation: CATSIEKRTLNEQFF. Full variable domain (remainder filled in from reference TRBV15 and TRBJ2-1): DAMVIQNPRYQVTQFGKPVTLSCSQTLNHNVMYWYQQKSSQAPKLLFHYYDKDFNNEADTPDNFQSRRPNTSFCFLDIRSPGLGDTAMYLCATSIEKRTLNEQFFGPGTRLTVL.

V is TRBV6-5 and J is TRBJ2-7, with TRBD1 matching 12 bases. Germline V gene sequence: CDR1 MNHEY, CDR2 SVGAGI. V dropped 6 bases and J dropped 4; count of bases not matched to a gene: 7. This CDR3 is built from 15 residues. CDR3 loop: CASSPGQGASYEQYF. DNA of the CDR3: TGTGCCAGCAGCCCGGGACAGGGGGCAAGTTACGAGCAGTACTTC.

The V gene is TRBV30, the J gene TRBJ1-1, with D unresolved. The CDR3 runs to 10 residues. V lost 1 base and J 6 bases, leaving 3 bases between the germline ends. Germline values: CDR1 GTSNPN, CDR2 SVGIG (reference sequence). This chain's CDR3 is CAWSGPEAFF. For the CDR3, the DNA is TGTGCCTGGAGTGGACCTGAAGCTTTCTTT. The variable domain in full, with the rest retrieved from reference TRBV30 and TRBJ1-1, is SQTIHQWPATLVQPVGSPLSLECTVEGTSNPNLYWYRQAAGRGLQLLFYSVGIGQISSEVPQNLSASRPQDRQFILSSKKLLLSDSGFYLCAWSGPEAFFGQGTRLTVV.

The genes are TRBV5-5 and TRBJ2-7; perhaps TRBD1 as D (7 bases). Germline-derived CDR1 and CDR2 are SGHKS and YYEKEE (reference sequence). This CDR3 region has 14 residues. Trimming pared 1 base from V and 1 base from J, leaving 9 bases between. This CDR3 is CASSLSGGSYEQYF. For the CDR3, the DNA is TGTGCCAGCAGCTTGTCAGGGGGGTCCTACGAGCAGTACTTC.

This clone was seen once. The chain links TRBV7-9 to TRBJ2-5; D may be TRBD2 (5 bases). V was cut by 6 bases and J by 4 bases, with 21 bases left in between. Germline loops: CDR1 SEHNR, CDR2 FQNEAQ (reference sequence). The CDR3 consists of 16 residues. The CDR3 DNA is TGTGCCAGCAGTCAGATTAGCAAGGAGAGCGGAGAGACCCAGTACTTC. It encodes CASSQISKESGETQYF.

The rearrangement joins TRBV27 to TRBJ2-1; tentatively, D is TRBD2 (6 bases). Between the trimmed V and J ends, which lost 3 bases and 8 bases, there was a span of 14 bases. This CDR3 spans 14 amino acids. CDR1 and CDR2 from the germline V gene are MNHEY and SMNVEV (reference sequence). Written as DNA, the CDR3 is TGTGCCAGCAGTTTTCATCGGGAGTGGGATGAGCAGTTCTTC. Residues: CASSFHREWDEQFF.

The V gene is TRBV4-3, the J gene TRBJ2-6; maybe TRBD2 (6 bases). The V end lost 0 bases, the J end lost 0 bases, and 12 bases lay between the germline ends. CDR3 length: 18 amino acids. Germline V gene lookup returns CDR1 LGHNA and CDR2 YSLEER. CDR3 nucleotide sequence: TGCGCCAGCAGCCAAGACCGGGACTGGATCTCTGGGGCCAACGTCCTGACTTTC. This translates into CASSQDRDWISGANVLTF.

The chain is built from TRBV30 and TRBJ2-5, with 9 bases fitting TRBD1. Germline CDR1 is GTSNPN and CDR2 is SVGIG (reference sequence). Trimming removed 1 base from V and 0 bases from J; junction bases left unmatched: 9. There are 17 residues in the CDR3. CDR3 amino acids: CAWSDRTGVGDQETQYF. CDR3 coding DNA: TGTGCCTGGAGTGACCGGACAGGGGTTGGGGACCAAGAGACCCAGTACTTC.

The CDR3 sequence: CASSELPGEGYTF. CDR3 coding DNA: TGTGCCAGCAGTGAATTGCCCGGCGAGGGCTACACCTTC. The chain carries TRBV2 and TRBJ1-2; D ambiguous. The germline CDR1 and CDR2 sequences are SNHLY and FYNNEI. V was shortened by 2 bases and J by 8 bases, with 12 bases between the two germline ends. The CDR3 contains 13 residues.

The chain uses TRBV5-6 and TRBJ2-7; D is ambiguous. This CDR3 has 13 amino acids. V was clipped by 4 bases and J by 3 bases, with 11 bases between them. CDR1 is SGHDT and CDR2 is YYEEEE in the germline V gene. CDR3 region: CASSIQTLYEQYF. Written as DNA, the CDR3 is TGTGCCAGCAGCATCCAGACTCTCTACGAGCAGTACTTC. The variable domain in full, with the rest retrieved from reference TRBV5-6 and TRBJ2-7, is DAGVTQSPTHLIKTRGQQVTLRCSPKSGHDTVSWYQQALGQGPQFIFQYYEEEERQRGNFPDRFSGHQFPNYSSELNVNALLLGDSALYLCASSIQTLYEQYFGPGTRLTVT.

The chain's CDR3 is CASTLSSGAFNEQYF. The CDR3 bases are TGTGCCAGCACCCTATCTAGCGGGGCCTTTAACGAGCAGTACTTC. V and J are TRBV6-5 and TRBJ2-7; 9 bases fit TRBD2. CDR1 is MNHEY and CDR2 is SVGAGI in the germline V gene. CDR3 length: 15 amino acids. V shed 7 bases and J 5 bases; nucleotides not matched to a gene: 12.

This clone was detected only once. V gene TRBV2 combines with J gene TRBJ1-2; 8 nucleotides align to TRBD1. The junction had 9 bases not matched to a gene; V was cut back by 7 bases and J by 2 bases. The CDR3 sequence is 15 residues long. CDR1 SNHLY and CDR2 FYNNEI come from the germline V gene. CDR3: CASISYRGNNYGYTF. The CDR3 coding sequence is TGTGCCAGCATAAGCTACAGGGGGAACAACTATGGCTACACCTTC.

V is TRBV2 and J is TRBJ2-3; 9 bases line up with TRBD1. CDR1 is SNHLY, CDR2 FYNNEI, per germline. The CDR3 loop spans 16 amino acids. J lost 4 bases, V lost 3 bases, and 8 bases had no gene match. The CDR3: CASSDVGDRESDTQYF. The DNA for the CDR3 is TGTGCCAGCAGTGATGTAGGGGACAGGGAATCAGATACGCAGTATTTT.

The chain links TRBV6-5 to TRBJ2-7; D could derive from TRBD1 or TRBD2 (5 bases each). The CDR3 covers 15 residues. Trimming removed 6 bases at V and 3 bases at J, with 18 bases between. Looked up from germline, CDR1 is MNHEY and CDR2 is SVGAGI. The CDR3 reads CASSHTEGKYYEQYF. The DNA for the CDR3 is TGTGCCAGCAGCCACACTGAGGGGAAATACTACGAGCAGTACTTC.

The V call is TRBV5-4, the J call TRBJ2-7, with 9 nucleotides matching TRBD1. The CDR3 is 13 amino acids. Germline-derived CDR1 and CDR2 are SGHNT and YYREEE (reference sequence). The V segment lost 0 bases and the J segment 7 bases; nucleotides outside the gene matches: 2. CDR3 in DNA: TGTGCCAGCAGCTTGGACAGGGGGCGAGAGCAGTACTTC. It translates to CASSLDRGREQYF.

This chain joins TRBV13 and TRBJ2-3, with TRBD1 as a possible D gene (7 bases). Trimming stripped 5 bases from V and 3 bases from J, with 18 bases between. The V gene's germline CDR1 is PRHDT and CDR2 FYEKMQ (reference sequence). This CDR3 spans 16 amino acids. The DNA of the CDR3 is TGTGCCAGCAGCCATTCGACAGGGAGGCAAACAGATACGCAGTATTTT. It is translated as CASSHSTGRQTDTQYF.

In the case of this clone: Mismatch with germline at one junction end may stem from a read error. The chain is built from TRBV5-1 and TRBJ2-7; a possible D gene is TRBD2 (6 bases). This CDR3 contains 12 residues. From germline, CDR1 is SGHRS and CDR2 YFSETQ. CDR3 amino acids: CASSRGSGEQYF. CDR3 sequence (DNA): TGTGCCAGCAGCCGGGGGAGCGGGGAGCAGTACTTC.

V gene TRBV6-1 combines with J gene TRBJ1-5; TRBD1 agrees at 11 bases. V was clipped by 3 bases and J by 0 bases; unmatched bases: 10. The CDR3 length is 19 residues. Germline lookup yields CDR1 MNHNS and CDR2 SASEGT. The CDR3 coding sequence is TGTGCCAGCAGTGAGGACAGGGGGCAGCCTCGATATAGCAATCAGCCCCAGCATTTT. Residues: CASSEDRGQPRYSNQPQHF.

This clone was observed once. J is TRBJ1-5 and V is TRBV19; D not certain. V lost 6 bases to trimming and J lost 4 bases, with 10 bases between them. Germline CDR1 reads LNHDA; CDR2 reads SQIVND (reference sequence). The CDR3 has 13 amino acids. Written as DNA, the CDR3 is TGTGCCAGTAGGGGAGGACTAAATCAGCCCCAGCATTTT. It specifies CASRGGLNQPQHF.

This chain joins TRBV5-4 and TRBJ2-7; TRBD1 is a possible D gene (5 bases). The CDR3 extends over 14 amino acids. CDR1 and CDR2 (germline): SGHNT, YYREEE (reference sequence). V was shortened by 1 base and J by 3 bases, with 11 bases between the two germline ends. CDR3 DNA: TGTGCCAGCAGCTTGAGGGGTGGGTACTACGAGCAGTACTTC. Its translation is CASSLRGGYYEQYF.

The V gene is TRBV5-4, the J gene TRBJ2-7; TRBD1 aligns across 9 bases. The CDR3 spans 15 residues. Losses at the gene ends were 5 bases for V and 5 bases for J; bases not matched to a gene: 11. Per the germline V gene, CDR1 is SGHNT and CDR2 is YYREEE (reference sequence). The CDR3: CASSFTGTGRNEQYF. CDR3 sequence (DNA): TGTGCCAGCAGTTTTACCGGGACAGGGCGCAACGAGCAGTACTTC.